The clone carrying this TCR beta chain was seen a handful of times. Its antigen is not identified. Cells sorted as Tregs were CD4+, CD25+ and CD127-/low. V lost 0 bases to trimming and J lost 5 bases, with 14 bases between them. The CDR3 is 15 amino acids. The V gene's germline CDR1 is SGHRS and CDR2 YFSETQ. Whole-study results and caveats: Tumor Tregs overlapped most with tumor, then blood, naive CD4+ cells. Tumor memory CD4+ T cell TCR gene usage clustered with blood and lymph node memory CD4+ cells and lymph node naive CD4+ cells.

Constant-region reverse primers amplified full-length variable regions, followed by semi-nested Nested Universal Primer A PCR. Each CDR3 protein is one row after TCRdb ran MiXCR on the 5' RACE reads. The sample consists of more than 9,500 distinct CDR3 sequences, roughly half of them appearing once. The receptor's source is a female donor with breast cancer. The chain links TRBV5-1 to TRBJ1-1, with D possibly matching TRBD1 (5 bases). Sequenced sample: tumor-infiltrating Tregs sorted from the breast tumor. CDR3 region: CASSLEPGGVTEAFF. The CDR3 region has the DNA TGCGCCAGCAGCTTGGAGCCGGGAGGGGTAACTGAAGCTTTCTTT. Full variable domain (outside the CDR3, taken from reference TRBV5-1 and TRBJ1-1): KAGVTQTPRYLIKTRGQQVTLSCSPISGHRSVSWYQQTPGQGLQFLFEYFSETQRNKGNFPGRFSGRQFSNSRSEMNVSTLELGDSALYLCASSLEPGGVTEAFFGQGTRLTVV.